These 21 T cell receptor beta chains originate from one sample sequenced in a study of cytomegalovirus exposure and HLA in healthy donors. This PCR relied on a set of 60 Vbeta primers and 13 Jbeta primers. Sequencing used immunoSEQ multiplex PCR; TCRdb keeps in-frame clones, though not all of them. The table records over 200,000 clones, 82% of them present only once. The sample consisted of PBMCs. Source of these receptors: a woman aged 40 to 50 in good health and CMV-seropositive.

The sample holds a few counts of this clone. This sample also contains other DNA sequences that code for the same CDR3. The CDR3 bases are TGTGCCAGCAGCGGACCACAGGGACACTATAATTCACCCCTCCACTTT. Amino acid sequence: CASSGPQGHYNSPLHF. This chain uses TRBV5-4 with TRBJ1-6; tentative D call: TRBD1 (6 bases). V lost 4 bases and J 3 bases, leaving 14 bases between the germline ends. CDR3 length: 16 amino acids. The germline gives CDR1 SGHNT, CDR2 YYREEE (reference sequence). The full variable domain, in which reference TRBV5-4 and TRBJ1-6 provide the parts outside the CDR3, is ETGVTQSPTHLIKTRGQQVTLRCSSQSGHNTVSWYQQALGQGPQFIFQYYREEENGRGNFPPRFSGLQFPNYSSELNVNALELDDSALYLCASSGPQGHYNSPLHFGNGTRLTVT.

The sample holds a few counts of this clone. This chain joins TRBV6-4 and TRBJ2-2; 9 nucleotides match TRBD1. Germline lookup yields CDR1 MRHNA and CDR2 SNTAGT. V was clipped by 6 bases and J by 1 base; unmatched bases: 6. This CDR3 comprises 16 residues. CDR3 in DNA: TGTGCCAGCAGCCACGGACAGGGGCGGAACACCGGGGAGCTGTTTTTT. Encoded protein: CASSHGQGRNTGELFF.

The chain links TRBV10-3 to TRBJ1-4; perhaps TRBD1 as D (6 bases). Trimming cost V 9 bases and J 0 bases, with 11 bases left between them. Per germline, CDR1 ENHRY and CDR2 SYGVKD. The CDR3 length is 14 residues. CDR3 amino acids: CAISTGSTNEKLFF. The CDR3 DNA is TGTGCCATTTCGACAGGCTCAACTAATGAAAAACTGTTTTTT.

The chain links TRBV7-9 to TRBJ2-1, with D possibly TRBD2 on 5 matching bases. This CDR3 has 13 amino acids. CDR1 and CDR2 from the germline V gene are SEHNR and FQNEAQ (reference sequence). Trimming removed 2 bases from V and 9 bases from J, with 11 bases in between. As DNA, the CDR3 is TGTGCCAGCAGCTTACCACCTCGGGGTGAGCAGTTCTTC. Its translation: CASSLPPRGEQFF.

This clone was observed once. The rearrangement uses TRBV4-3 and TRBJ2-7; perhaps TRBD1 as D (5 bases). The CDR3 runs to 13 residues. The germline gives CDR1 LGHNA, CDR2 YSLEER. Trimming stripped 0 bases from V and 6 bases from J, with 9 bases between. The CDR3 sequence is CASSQEEGVEQYF. The CDR3, as DNA: TGCGCCAGCAGCCAAGAGGAAGGGGTCGAGCAGTACTTC.

This chain uses TRBV10-1 with TRBJ2-2; TRBD2 might be the D (5 bases). This CDR3 region has 13 residues. V lost 7 bases and J 4 bases, leaving 10 bases between the germline ends. Germline V gene data show CDR1 as WNHNN and CDR2 as SYGVQD (reference sequence). CDR3 amino acids: CASTRSGTGELFF. Here the CDR3 DNA reads TGCGCCAGCACCCGGAGCGGCACCGGGGAGCTGTTTTTT.

This clone has just one count. This rearrangement joins TRBV7-9 to TRBJ2-1; 9 bases are a match to TRBD2. V shed 8 bases and J 5 bases; nucleotides not matched to a gene: 10. Germline loops: CDR1 SEHNR, CDR2 FQNEAQ (reference sequence). The CDR3 consists of 15 residues. The CDR3 nucleotides are TGTGCCAGCTGCCCGGGACTAGCAGTCCACAATGAGCAGTTCTTC. This gives the protein CASCPGLAVHNEQFF. The full variable domain, its missing parts supplied by reference TRBV7-9 and TRBJ2-1, is DTGVSQNPRHKITKRGQNVTFRCDPISEHNRLYWYRQTLGQGPEFLTYFQNEAQLEKSRLLSDRFSAERPKGSFSTLEIQRTEQGDSAMYLCASCPGLAVHNEQFFGPGTRLTVL.

This clone has just a few counts. The chain employs TRBV5-1 and TRBJ1-6; TRBD1 matches at 10 bases. Germline CDR1 is SGHRS and CDR2 is YFSETQ. The CDR3 has 16 residues. Germline trimming cut 0 bases from V and 6 bases from J; bases unmatched to any gene: 3. CDR3 amino acids: CASSLGWTGGNSPLHF. CDR3 nucleotide sequence: TGCGCCAGCAGCTTGGGGTGGACAGGGGGTAATTCACCCCTCCACTTT.

This sequence joins TRBV30 and TRBJ1-5; D gene uncertain. V was shortened by 0 bases and J by 4 bases, with 7 bases between the two germline ends. The V gene's germline CDR1 is GTSNPN and CDR2 SVGIG (reference sequence). This CDR3 spans 13 amino acids. CDR3: CAWSVTNNQPQHF. CDR3 nucleotide sequence: TGTGCCTGGAGTGTAACAAATAATCAGCCCCAGCATTTT.

The chain has TRBV11-3 and TRBJ2-7; D perhaps matches TRBD1 (8 bases). Trimming removed 4 bases from V and 2 bases from J, with 27 bases in between. Looked up from germline, CDR1 is SGHNT and CDR2 is YENEEA. This CDR3 has 19 amino acids. CDR3 sequence reads: CASSSRGGQEYYRTYEQYF. The CDR3, as DNA: TGTGCCAGCAGCTCCAGGGGGGGACAGGAGTATTATAGAACCTACGAGCAGTACTTC.

The rearrangement uses TRBV10-1 and TRBJ2-5; 7 bases are a match to TRBD2. Germline CDR1 and CDR2: WNHNN and SYGVQD (reference sequence). The CDR3 length is 16 residues. Trimming removed 1 base from V and 1 base from J; junction bases left unmatched: 6. CDR3 coding DNA: TGCGCCAGCAGTGAGTTGCCAGCGGGGCGCCAAGAGACCCAGTACTTC. Translating gives CASSELPAGRQETQYF.

This rearrangement joins TRBV4-1 to TRBJ1-1; maybe TRBD1 (6 bases). Trimming took 0 bases from V and 6 from J, leaving 11 bases between them. The germline CDR1 and CDR2 sequences are MGHRA and YSYEKL. The CDR3 is 14 amino acids. DNA of the CDR3: TGCGCCAGCAGCCAAGAACAGGGTGGTCCTGAAGCTTTCTTT. It codes for CASSQEQGGPEAFF.

The V call is TRBV6-6, the J call TRBJ1-5, with D uncertain. Germline loops: CDR1 MNHNY, CDR2 SVGAGI (reference sequence). Deletions cut 9 bases from V and 1 base from J, with 19 bases between. This CDR3 contains 16 residues. The CDR3 DNA sequence: TGTGCCAGTCAGTTACTCGGGTCCAGCAGCAATCAGCCCCAGCATTTT. Its protein product is CASQLLGSSSNQPQHF.

V usage is TRBV27 and J usage is TRBJ1-2, with a tentative D call TRBD1 (5 bases). V lost 4 bases and J 4 bases, leaving 16 bases between the germline ends. Germline values: CDR1 MNHEY, CDR2 SMNVEV (reference sequence). The CDR3 runs to 15 residues. The CDR3 sequence: CASSSPETDSYGYTF. CDR3 nucleotide sequence: TGTGCCAGCAGTTCCCCCGAGACAGACTCCTATGGCTACACCTTC.

The chain joins TRBV7-2 to TRBJ2-3; TRBD1 aligns across 9 bases. Germline V gene lookup returns CDR1 SGHTA and CDR2 FQGNSA. The junction had 4 bases not matched to a gene; V was cut back by 1 base and J by 5 bases. CDR3 length equals 15 residues. CDR3 coding DNA: TGTGCCAGCAGCTTAGAACAGGGGGCTCGAGATACGCAGTATTTT. Its protein product is CASSLEQGARDTQYF.

V is TRBV9 and J is TRBJ1-5; unclear D gene. V was shortened by 2 bases and J by 0 bases, with 9 bases between the two germline ends. There are 15 residues in the CDR3. CDR1 SGDLS and CDR2 YYNGEE come from the germline V gene. The CDR3 sequence is CASSVMGDSNQPQHF. For the CDR3, the DNA is TGTGCCAGCAGCGTTATGGGAGATAGCAATCAGCCCCAGCATTTT.

In this sample, this clone turned up a few times. V and J are TRBV7-2 and TRBJ2-1; D unresolved. Germline V lookup: CDR1 SGHTA, CDR2 FQGNSA. The ends were cut back, 3 bases at V and 3 bases at J, with 6 bases in the middle. The CDR3 sequence is 13 residues long. The CDR3 is CASSFPSYNEQFF. DNA of the CDR3: TGTGCCAGCAGCTTTCCCAGCTACAATGAGCAGTTCTTC.

In DNA form, the CDR3 reads TGTGCCAGCAGTTACACCGCCGGGACGGCGGGGGGCTACACCTTC. It specifies CASSYTAGTAGGYTF. The chain joins TRBV6-6 to TRBJ1-2; possible D gene TRBD1, 5 bases. In germline, CDR1 is MNHNY, CDR2 SVGAGI (reference sequence). The CDR3 contains 15 residues. V was trimmed by 2 bases and J by 8 bases, leaving 18 bases between them.

This clone has only one observation. CDR3 coding DNA: TGTGCCAGCAGTTTGTCTAGCGGGAGCTACGAGCAGTACTTC. Protein: CASSLSSGSYEQYF. This rearrangement joins TRBV28 to TRBJ2-5; TRBD2 matches 10 bases. Judging by the DNA end, TRBJ2-7 fits better; the J call may be wrong. The germline gives CDR1 MDHEN, CDR2 SYDVKM. CDR3 length: 14 amino acids.

The chain uses TRBV5-6 and TRBJ1-2; the match to TRBD1 covers 8 bases. The CDR3 has 16 amino acids. Trimming removed 0 bases from V and 8 bases from J; junction bases left unmatched: 12. CDR1 SGHDT and CDR2 YYEEEE come from the germline V gene. The DNA of the CDR3 is TGTGCCAGCAGCTTGGCCGGGGGGACAGGTGTGAGGGGCTACACCTTC. Residues: CASSLAGGTGVRGYTF.

The CDR3 DNA reads TGCAGCGTTGTGATGGCGGGAGAAGAGACCCAGTACTTC. Translation: CSVVMAGEETQYF. The chain couples TRBV29-1 to TRBJ2-5, with TRBD2 matching 7 bases. The CDR3 consists of 13 residues. J lost 3 bases, V lost 4 bases, and 5 bases had no gene match. Germline assignment: CDR1 SQVTM and CDR2 ANQGSEA.